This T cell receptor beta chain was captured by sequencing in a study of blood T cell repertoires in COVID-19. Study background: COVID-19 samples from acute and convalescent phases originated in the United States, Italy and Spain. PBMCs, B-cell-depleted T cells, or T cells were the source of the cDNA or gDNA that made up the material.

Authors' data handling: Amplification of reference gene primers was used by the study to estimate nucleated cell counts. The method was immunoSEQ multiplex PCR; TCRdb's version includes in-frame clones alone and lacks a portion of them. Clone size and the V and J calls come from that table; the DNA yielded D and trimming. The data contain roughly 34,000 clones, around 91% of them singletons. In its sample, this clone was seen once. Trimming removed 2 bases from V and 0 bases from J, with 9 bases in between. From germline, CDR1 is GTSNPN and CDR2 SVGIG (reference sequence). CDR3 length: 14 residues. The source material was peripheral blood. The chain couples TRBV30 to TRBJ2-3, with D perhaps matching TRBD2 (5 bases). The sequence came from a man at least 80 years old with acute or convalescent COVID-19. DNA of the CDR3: TGTGCCTGGAGTTTGGACTCTAGCACAGATACGCAGTATTTT. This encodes CAWSLDSSTDTQYF.